A single sample is the source of the 14 T cell receptor beta chains below, sequenced in a study of cytomegalovirus exposure and HLA in healthy donors. The primer mix had 60 Vbeta and 13 Jbeta primers. Using immunoSEQ multiplex PCR, the repertoire was profiled, and TCRdb retains in-frame clones only, with some absent. Found here are 30,000 to 35,000 clones; the top ten clones hold roughly 3.5%. Sequencing was performed on PBMCs. These receptors all stem from a woman between 35 and 50 years old in good health and CMV-seropositive.

The J gene is TRBJ1-1, the V gene TRBV6-6; D unresolved. The CDR3 covers 12 residues. The germline V gene encodes CDR1 MNHNY and CDR2 SVGAGI (reference sequence). The ends were cut back, 6 bases at V and 3 bases at J, with 8 bases in the middle. The DNA for the CDR3 is TGTGCCAGCAGATTACATGACACTGAAGCTTTCTTT. This sequence encodes CASRLHDTEAFF.

The V and J genes are TRBV6-5 and TRBJ1-5; tentative D call: TRBD1 (6 bases). CDR3 size: 15 residues. The germline V gene has CDR1 MNHEY and CDR2 SVGAGI. V lost 6 bases to trimming and J lost 0 bases, with 12 bases between them. The CDR3 region is CASSRTVYSNQPQHF. In DNA form, the CDR3 reads TGTGCCAGCAGCCGGACAGTTTATAGCAATCAGCCCCAGCATTTT.

The chain couples TRBV5-1 to TRBJ2-3; 8 bases map to TRBD2. In germline, CDR1 is SGHRS, CDR2 YFSETQ. With 1 base clipped from V and 2 bases from J, the junction kept 3 bases outside the gene matches. The CDR3 has 15 residues. CDR3 sequence: CASSLSSGTTDTQYF. CDR3 in DNA: TGCGCCAGCAGCTTGAGTAGCGGGACCACAGATACGCAGTATTTT.

The chain carries TRBV4-1 and TRBJ1-2; unclear D gene. With 2 bases removed from V and 9 bases from J, the gap between germline ends came to 13 bases. Germline CDR1 MGHRA, CDR2 YSYEKL. This CDR3 region has 13 residues. CDR3 protein: CASSQLAGRSYTF. The DNA of the CDR3 is TGCGCCAGCAGCCAATTAGCCGGGAGGAGCTACACCTTC.

V and J are TRBV6-6 and TRBJ1-5, with D perhaps TRBD1 (5 bases). There are 12 residues in the CDR3. V was pared by 6 bases and J by 6 bases, with 9 bases between. Germline V gene sequence: CDR1 MNHNY, CDR2 SVGAGI (reference sequence). The CDR3 DNA reads TGTGCCAGCAGGGCAGGGCGTCAGCCCCAGCATTTT. Encoded protein: CASRAGRQPQHF.

The genes are TRBV5-6 and TRBJ1-5, with a possible D match to TRBD1 (6 bases). CDR1 is SGHDT, CDR2 YYEEEE, per germline. V was cut by 0 bases and J by 4 bases, with 11 bases left in between. This CDR3 has 15 amino acids. This CDR3 is CASSLGQVTNQPQHF. CDR3 bases: TGTGCCAGCAGCTTGGGACAGGTGACAAATCAGCCCCAGCATTTT.

The chain is built from TRBV2 and TRBJ1-2, with 12 bases that match TRBD1. The germline V gene has CDR1 SNHLY and CDR2 FYNNEI. The CDR3 extends over 14 amino acids. J lost 6 bases, V lost 7 bases, and 6 bases had no gene match. As DNA, the CDR3 is TGTGCCAGCACCGGGACAGGGGGCATTGATGGCTACACCTTC. Its protein product is CASTGTGGIDGYTF.

The rearrangement links TRBV5-1 to TRBJ2-7; the D gene is possibly TRBD1 (5 bases). Germline V gives CDR1 SGHRS, CDR2 YFSETQ. This CDR3 has 13 residues. Trimming removed 4 bases from V and 6 bases from J, with 14 bases in between. The CDR3 region is CASSPRTTSEQYF. The CDR3 DNA follows: TGCGCCAGCAGCCCAAGGACAACCTCCGAGCAGTACTTC.

The chain is built from TRBV30 and TRBJ2-2, with 9 bases fitting TRBD1. The V segment lost 4 bases and the J segment 6 bases; nucleotides outside the gene matches: 3. Germline loops: CDR1 GTSNPN, CDR2 SVGIG (reference sequence). This CDR3 has 13 amino acids. CDR3 region: CAWNRDRAGELFF. The DNA of the CDR3 is TGTGCCTGGAACCGGGACAGGGCCGGGGAGCTGTTTTTT.

The V call is TRBV5-4, the J call TRBJ2-5; TRBD2 matches at 7 bases. The CDR3 runs to 15 residues. V dropped 4 bases and J dropped 4; count of bases not matched to a gene: 10. Looked up from germline, CDR1 is SGHNT and CDR2 is YYREEE (reference sequence). CDR3 region: CASSTGRAGVETQYF. CDR3 nucleotide sequence: TGTGCCAGCAGCACTGGCCGGGCGGGAGTAGAGACCCAGTACTTC.

CDR3 bases: TGCAGCGCCCTTGGGAGGGGACACCTCTATGGCTACACCTTC. As protein: CSALGRGHLYGYTF. The genes are TRBV29-1 and TRBJ1-2, with TRBD1 as a possible D gene (6 bases). Germline CDR1 is SQVTM and CDR2 is ANQGSEA. The CDR3 covers 14 residues. Deletions cut 7 bases from V and 4 bases from J, with 19 bases between.

The CDR3 is CASSPLRQGGREQYF. CDR3 coding DNA: TGTGCCAGCTCACCACTGAGGCAGGGGGGAAGGGAGCAGTACTTC. This chain uses TRBV18 with TRBJ2-7; TRBD1 might be the D (7 bases). Trimming took 1 base from V and 7 from J, leaving 17 bases between them. The CDR3 runs to 15 residues. Germline values: CDR1 KGHSH, CDR2 LQKENI.

The gene calls are TRBV4-1 and TRBJ2-1; D is perhaps TRBD2 (6 bases). Per germline, CDR1 MGHRA and CDR2 YSYEKL. Deletions cut 3 bases from V and 5 bases from J, with 14 bases between. The CDR3 runs to 15 residues. The CDR3: CASSHSKWGDNEQFF. The CDR3 DNA sequence: TGCGCCAGCAGCCATTCTAAGTGGGGGGACAATGAGCAGTTCTTC.

The chain recombines TRBV7-9 with TRBJ2-7, with 13 bases matching TRBD2. The CDR3 runs 16 residues. Germline CDR1 reads SEHNR; CDR2 reads FQNEAQ (reference sequence). V shed 4 bases and J 6 bases; nucleotides not matched to a gene: 9. The CDR3 sequence is CASSSTGTSGTGEQYF. In DNA form, the CDR3 reads TGTGCCAGCAGCTCTACTGGGACTAGCGGGACGGGCGAGCAGTACTTC.